This T cell receptor (beta chain) originates from a study of control samples from healthy donors and cancer patients (dated by TCRdb to 2020 to 2022). This clone appeared a single time. Its binding antigen is unknown. Within one base of it there is no much larger clone, and no base qualities were kept. CDR1 and CDR2 were assigned from the germline V gene as WSHSY and SAAADI. The germline ends are 8 bases apart after V is trimmed by 3 bases and J by 3 bases. The CDR3 contains 13 residues, cysteine and phenylalanine counted. Only the CDR3 DNA stays, 39 bases, in frame from base 1. The library was produced with the immunoSEQ multiplex PCR assay. TCRdb took this table from immuneACCESS and kept in-frame rearrangements with V and J called. Such tables lack part of the clones; where checked against another copy, unresolved V genes explain under half of the gap, and the rest is unexplained. For this sample there are about 63,000 clones; about 82% appear just once. The ten largest make up nearly 5.5% of the sample.

The specimen was blood. The rearranged segments are TRBV10-2 and TRBJ1-2, with the D gene call left open. This receptor was obtained from a man aged 35 to 55 in good health. For the CDR3, the sequence is CASSDPGDYGYTF. The nucleotides read TGCGCCAGCAGTGACCCAGGAGACTATGGCTACACCTTC.